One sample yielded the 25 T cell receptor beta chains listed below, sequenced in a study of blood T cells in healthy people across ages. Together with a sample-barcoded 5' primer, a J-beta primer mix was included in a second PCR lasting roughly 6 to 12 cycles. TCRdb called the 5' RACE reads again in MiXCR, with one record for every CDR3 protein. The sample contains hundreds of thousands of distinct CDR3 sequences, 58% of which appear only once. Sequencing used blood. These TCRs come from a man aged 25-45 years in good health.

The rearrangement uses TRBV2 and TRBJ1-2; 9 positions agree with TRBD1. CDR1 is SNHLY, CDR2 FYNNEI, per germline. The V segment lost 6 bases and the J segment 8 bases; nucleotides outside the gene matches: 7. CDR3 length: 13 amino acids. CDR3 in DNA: TGTGCCAGCAGACCCGGGACAGGGTCCGGCTACACCTTC. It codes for CASRPGTGSGYTF.

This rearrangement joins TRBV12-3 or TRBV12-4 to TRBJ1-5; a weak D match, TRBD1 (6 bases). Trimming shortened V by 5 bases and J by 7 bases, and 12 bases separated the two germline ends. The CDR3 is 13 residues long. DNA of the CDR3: TGTGCCAGCAGTACCAGGGGCGAGCAGCCCCAGCATTTT. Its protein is CASSTRGEQPQHF.

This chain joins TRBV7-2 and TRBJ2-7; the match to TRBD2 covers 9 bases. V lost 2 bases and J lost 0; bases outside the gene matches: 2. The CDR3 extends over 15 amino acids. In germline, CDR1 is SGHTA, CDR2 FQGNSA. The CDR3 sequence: CASSLLAGRSYEQYF. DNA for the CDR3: TGTGCCAGCAGCTTACTAGCGGGGCGCTCCTACGAGCAGTACTTC.

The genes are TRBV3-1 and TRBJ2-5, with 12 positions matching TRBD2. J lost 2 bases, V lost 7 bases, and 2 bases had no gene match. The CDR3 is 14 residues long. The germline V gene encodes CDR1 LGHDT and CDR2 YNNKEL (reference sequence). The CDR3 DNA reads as TGTGCCAGCAACGGACTAGCGGGACAAGAGACCCAGTACTTC. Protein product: CASNGLAGQETQYF.

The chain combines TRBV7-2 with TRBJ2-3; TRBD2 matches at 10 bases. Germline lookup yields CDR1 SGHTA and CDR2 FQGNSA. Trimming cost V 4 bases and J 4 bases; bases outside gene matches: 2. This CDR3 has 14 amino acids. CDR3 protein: CASSWTSGSDTQYF. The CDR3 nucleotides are TGTGCCAGCAGCTGGACTAGCGGTTCAGATACGCAGTATTTT.

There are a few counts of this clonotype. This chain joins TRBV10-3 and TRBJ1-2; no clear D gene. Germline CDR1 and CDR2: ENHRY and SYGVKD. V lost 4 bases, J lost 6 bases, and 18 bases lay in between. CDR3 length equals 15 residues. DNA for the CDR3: TGTGCCATCAGTGCCGAACCGGTATCTCAGGATGGCTACACCTTC. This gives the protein CAISAEPVSQDGYTF.

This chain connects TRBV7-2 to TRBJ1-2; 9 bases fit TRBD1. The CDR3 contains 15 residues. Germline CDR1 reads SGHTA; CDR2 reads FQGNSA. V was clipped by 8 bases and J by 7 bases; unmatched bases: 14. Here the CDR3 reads CASGPERTGESGYTF. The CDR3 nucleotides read TGTGCCAGCGGCCCAGAGAGGACAGGGGAAAGTGGCTACACCTTC.

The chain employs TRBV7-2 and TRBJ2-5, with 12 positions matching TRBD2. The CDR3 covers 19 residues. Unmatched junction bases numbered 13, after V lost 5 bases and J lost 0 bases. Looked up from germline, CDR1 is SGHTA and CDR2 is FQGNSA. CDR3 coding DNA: TGTGCCAGCAGCCCCGGGGGCCTCGGACTAGCGGGGCACCAAGAGACCCAGTACTTC. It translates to CASSPGGLGLAGHQETQYF.

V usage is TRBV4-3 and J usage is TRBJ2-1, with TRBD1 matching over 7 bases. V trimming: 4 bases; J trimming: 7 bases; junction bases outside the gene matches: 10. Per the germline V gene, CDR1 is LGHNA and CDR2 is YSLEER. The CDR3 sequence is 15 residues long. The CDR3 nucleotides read TGCGCCAGCAGCCCTGGGACAGCTTCGATTAATGAGCAGTTCTTC. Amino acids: CASSPGTASINEQFF.

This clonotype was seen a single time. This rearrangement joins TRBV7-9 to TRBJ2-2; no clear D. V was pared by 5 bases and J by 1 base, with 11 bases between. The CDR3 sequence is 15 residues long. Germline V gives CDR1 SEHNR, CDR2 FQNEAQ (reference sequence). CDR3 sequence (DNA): TGTGCCAGCAGCGACATTCTCTTGAACACCGGGGAGCTGTTTTTT. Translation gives CASSDILLNTGELFF.

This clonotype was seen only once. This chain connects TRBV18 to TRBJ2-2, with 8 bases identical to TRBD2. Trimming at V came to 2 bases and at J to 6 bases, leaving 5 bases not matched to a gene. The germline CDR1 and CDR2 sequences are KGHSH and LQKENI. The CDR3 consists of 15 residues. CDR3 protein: CASSPGAGEPGELFF. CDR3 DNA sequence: TGTGCCAGCTCACCAGGAGCGGGAGAGCCCGGGGAGCTGTTTTTT.

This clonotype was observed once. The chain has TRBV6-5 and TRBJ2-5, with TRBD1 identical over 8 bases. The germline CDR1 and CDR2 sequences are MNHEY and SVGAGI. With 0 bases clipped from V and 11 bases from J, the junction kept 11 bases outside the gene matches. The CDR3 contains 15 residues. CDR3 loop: CASSYSTGVGRKQYF. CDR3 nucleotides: TGTGCCAGCAGTTACTCGACAGGGGTGGGTCGTAAGCAGTACTTC.

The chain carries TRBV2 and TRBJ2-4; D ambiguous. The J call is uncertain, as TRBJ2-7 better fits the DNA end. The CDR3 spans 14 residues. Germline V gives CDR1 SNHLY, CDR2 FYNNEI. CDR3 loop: CASSFRTLPTEQYF. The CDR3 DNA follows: TGTGCCAGCAGCTTCAGAACCCTCCCGACCGAGCAGTACTTC.

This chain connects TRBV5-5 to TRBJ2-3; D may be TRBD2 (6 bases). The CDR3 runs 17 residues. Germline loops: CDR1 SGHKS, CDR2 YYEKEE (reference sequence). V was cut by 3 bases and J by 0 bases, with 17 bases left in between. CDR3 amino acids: CASSSPPAGRSTDTQYF. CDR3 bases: TGTGCCAGCAGCTCACCCCCGGCGGGGAGAAGCACAGATACGCAGTATTTT.

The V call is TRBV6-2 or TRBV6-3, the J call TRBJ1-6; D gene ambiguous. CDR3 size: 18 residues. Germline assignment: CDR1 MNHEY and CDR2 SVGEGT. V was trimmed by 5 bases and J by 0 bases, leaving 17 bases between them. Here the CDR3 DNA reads TGTGCCAGCAGTCCGCGTCCAGGACGCAGCTCCTATAATTCACCCCTCCACTTT. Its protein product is CASSPRPGRSSYNSPLHF.

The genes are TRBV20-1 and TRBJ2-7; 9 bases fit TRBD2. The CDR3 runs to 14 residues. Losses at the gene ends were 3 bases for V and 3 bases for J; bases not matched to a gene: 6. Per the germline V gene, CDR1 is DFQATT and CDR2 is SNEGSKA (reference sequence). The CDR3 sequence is CSASRSSGNYEQYF. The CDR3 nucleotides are TGCAGTGCTAGTAGGTCTAGCGGGAACTACGAGCAGTACTTC.

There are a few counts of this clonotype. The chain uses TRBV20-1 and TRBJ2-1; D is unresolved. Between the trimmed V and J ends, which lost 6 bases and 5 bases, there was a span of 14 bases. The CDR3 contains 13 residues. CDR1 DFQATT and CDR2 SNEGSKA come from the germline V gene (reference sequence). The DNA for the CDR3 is TGCAGTGCCCCCCCCTTCGGCCACAATGAGCAGTTCTTC. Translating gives CSAPPFGHNEQFF.

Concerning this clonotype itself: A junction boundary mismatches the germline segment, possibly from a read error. The CDR3 sequence: CASSDSRTGDYGYTF. The CDR3 DNA reads TGTGCCAGTAGTGACTCAAGGACAGGGGACTATGGCTACACCTTC. The rearrangement links TRBV25-1 to TRBJ1-2, with TRBD1 identical over 9 bases. The CDR3 is 15 amino acids. The germline CDR1 and CDR2 sequences are MGHDK and SYGVNS.

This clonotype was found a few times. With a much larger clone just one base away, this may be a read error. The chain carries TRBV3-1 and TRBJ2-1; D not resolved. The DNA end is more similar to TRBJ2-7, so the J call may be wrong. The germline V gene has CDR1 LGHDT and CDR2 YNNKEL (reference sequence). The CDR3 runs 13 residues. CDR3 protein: CASSQVGYNEQYF. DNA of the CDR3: TGTGCCAGCAGCCAAGTTGGTTACAATGAGCAGTACTTC.

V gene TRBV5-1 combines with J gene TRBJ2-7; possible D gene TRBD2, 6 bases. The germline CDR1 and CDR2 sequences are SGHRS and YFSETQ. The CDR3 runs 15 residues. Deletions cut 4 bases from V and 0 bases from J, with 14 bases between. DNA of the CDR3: TGCGCCAGCAGCCCAGAGGGGAGGTCCTCCTACGAGCAGTACTTC. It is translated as CASSPEGRSSYEQYF.

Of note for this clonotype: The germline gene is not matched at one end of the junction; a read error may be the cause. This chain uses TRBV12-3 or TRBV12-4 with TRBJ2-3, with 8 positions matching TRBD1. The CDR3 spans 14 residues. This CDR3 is CASSLVGGTGTQYF. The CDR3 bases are TGTGCCAGCAGTTTGGTAGGGGGGACAGGTACGCAGTATTTT.

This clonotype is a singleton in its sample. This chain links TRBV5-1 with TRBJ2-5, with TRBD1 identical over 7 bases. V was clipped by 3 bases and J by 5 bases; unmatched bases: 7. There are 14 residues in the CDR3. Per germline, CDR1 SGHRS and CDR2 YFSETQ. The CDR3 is CASSSSGGWETQYF. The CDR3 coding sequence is TGCGCCAGCAGCTCCTCAGGGGGATGGGAGACCCAGTACTTC.

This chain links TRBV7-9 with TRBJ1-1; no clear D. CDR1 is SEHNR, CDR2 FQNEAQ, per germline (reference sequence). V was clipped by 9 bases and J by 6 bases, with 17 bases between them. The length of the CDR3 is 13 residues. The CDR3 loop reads CASSPREGPEAFF. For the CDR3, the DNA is TGTGCCAGTAGCCCCAGAGAAGGGCCTGAAGCTTTCTTT.

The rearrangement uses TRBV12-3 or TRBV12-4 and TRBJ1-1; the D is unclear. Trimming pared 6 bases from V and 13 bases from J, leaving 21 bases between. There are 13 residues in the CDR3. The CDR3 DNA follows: TGTGCCAGCAGGTTTATGGCTGTGAGCACGGATTTCTTT. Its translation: CASRFMAVSTDFF.

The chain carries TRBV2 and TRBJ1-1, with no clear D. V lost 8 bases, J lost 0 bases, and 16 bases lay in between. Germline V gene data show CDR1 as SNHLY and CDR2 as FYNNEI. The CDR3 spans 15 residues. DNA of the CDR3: TGTGCCAGCTCCGCCCAGTATATCATGAACACTGAAGCTTTCTTT. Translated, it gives CASSAQYIMNTEAFF. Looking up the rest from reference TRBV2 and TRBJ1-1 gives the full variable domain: EPEVTQTPSHQVTQMGQEVILRCVPISNHLYFYWYRQILGQKVEFLVSFYNNEISEKSEIFDDQFSVERPDGSNFTLKIRSTKLEDSAMYFCASSAQYIMNTEAFFGQGTRLTVV.